Following are 16 T cell receptor beta chains from one sample sequenced in a study of T and B cells in COVID-19 patients. Multiplex PCR with BIOMED2 TRB-A/B primer pools amplified TRB rearrangements. Each CDR3 protein gets one entry after TCRdb re-called the multiplex PCR reads with MiXCR. Of approximately 14,000 distinct CDR3 sequences listed, about 28% were seen once; the top ten hold over 6.5%. From blood, about 220-500 ng of genomic DNA served as TRB template. The specimen was blood. The source of these receptors is a human donor who had recovered from COVID-19.

This chain connects TRBV5-1 to TRBJ2-1; 8 bases align to TRBD1. The CDR3 contains 14 residues. The V gene end was trimmed by 4 bases and the J gene end by 7 bases; junction bases not matched to a gene: 7. Per germline, CDR1 SGHRS and CDR2 YFSETQ. This CDR3 reads CASSPGQGLNEQFF. The CDR3 bases are TGCGCCAGCAGCCCCGGACAGGGCCTTAATGAGCAGTTCTTC.

Relative to its sample, this clonotype is medium-sized. The gene calls are TRBV29-1 and TRBJ2-3, with 7 bases lining up with TRBD2. CDR1 and CDR2 from the germline V gene are SQVTM and ANQGSEA. The length of the CDR3 is 14 residues. After removal of 7 bases from V and 2 bases from J, the junction contained 9 bases not matched to a gene. The CDR3 nucleotides are TGCAGCGCAGTGCCTAGCGGATTCACAGATACGCAGTATTTT. It specifies CSAVPSGFTDTQYF.

The chain combines TRBV7-9 with TRBJ2-5; 10 nucleotides align to TRBD1. The V and J ends lost 3 bases and 5 bases, in that order; junction bases with no gene match: 3. Germline lookup yields CDR1 SEHNR and CDR2 FQNEAQ (reference sequence). The CDR3 sequence is 14 residues long. The CDR3 DNA sequence: TGTGCCAGCAGCTTGGGACAGGGGATGGAGACCCAGTACTTC. It translates to CASSLGQGMETQYF.

The chain employs TRBV27 and TRBJ1-5; 7 bases agree with TRBD1. Germline CDR1 is MNHEY and CDR2 is SMNVEV (reference sequence). This CDR3 contains 14 residues. The junction had 8 bases not matched to a gene; V was cut back by 6 bases and J by 6 bases. The chain's CDR3 is CASRPRQGGQPQHF. CDR3 nucleotides: TGTGCCAGCAGGCCGCGACAGGGAGGTCAGCCCCAGCATTTT.

The J gene is TRBJ2-2, the V gene TRBV5-1; possible D gene TRBD1, 6 bases. The CDR3 extends over 16 amino acids. Between the trimmed V and J ends, which lost 0 bases and 1 base, there was a span of 10 bases. The germline CDR1 and CDR2 sequences are SGHRS and YFSETQ. CDR3 sequence: CASSLAGQRNTGELFF. CDR3 sequence (DNA): TGCGCCAGCAGCTTGGCCGGACAGAGGAACACCGGGGAGCTGTTTTTT.

This clonotype was detected ten times or more. J is TRBJ2-5 and V is TRBV13; 12 positions agree with TRBD2. The germline CDR1 and CDR2 sequences are PRHDT and FYEKMQ (reference sequence). The CDR3 extends over 16 amino acids. Losses at the gene ends were 0 bases for V and 1 base for J; bases not matched to a gene: 0. The CDR3 is CASSLGTSGSQETQYF. The CDR3 nucleotides read TGTGCCAGCAGCTTAGGGACTAGCGGGAGCCAAGAGACCCAGTACTTC.

This clonotype has more than one count but fewer than ten. The chain links TRBV15 to TRBJ1-2; perhaps TRBD1 as D (6 bases). The CDR3 is 18 amino acids. Trimming removed 0 bases at V and 1 base at J, with 18 bases between. Germline values: CDR1 LNHNV, CDR2 YYDKDF (reference sequence). CDR3 residues: CATSRDRAQGRINYGYTF. CDR3 in DNA: TGTGCCACCAGCAGAGATCGAGCACAGGGAAGAATTAACTATGGCTACACCTTC.

This clonotype was recorded once. The chain couples TRBV10-1 to TRBJ2-7; 11 positions match TRBD1. From germline, CDR1 is WNHNN and CDR2 SYGVQD (reference sequence). After removal of 8 bases from V and 3 bases from J, the junction contained 0 bases not matched to a gene. The CDR3 totals 12 residues. The CDR3 DNA sequence: TGCGCCAGCGGGACAGGGGGCTACGAGCAGTACTTC. As protein: CASGTGGYEQYF.

The J gene is TRBJ2-1, the V gene TRBV19; 16 bases are shared with TRBD2. V lost 5 bases, J lost 6 bases, and 10 bases stayed unmatched. The CDR3 runs to 18 residues. Germline V lookup: CDR1 LNHDA, CDR2 SQIVND (reference sequence). This CDR3 reads CASSDYSGLAGGLNEQFF. The CDR3 nucleotides are TGTGCCAGTAGTGATTACTCGGGACTAGCGGGAGGGCTCAATGAGCAGTTCTTC.

This clonotype rates as medium-sized. The chain links TRBV5-4 to TRBJ2-7, with a possible D match to TRBD2 (6 bases). Trimming cost V 0 bases and J 0 bases, with 10 bases left between them. The CDR3 is 15 residues long. Looked up from germline, CDR1 is SGHNT and CDR2 is YYREEE (reference sequence). The CDR3 loop reads CASSLVGGDSYEQYF. CDR3 nucleotide sequence: TGTGCCAGCAGCTTGGTTGGCGGGGACTCCTACGAGCAGTACTTC.

The genes are TRBV27 and TRBJ2-1; 12 bases line up with TRBD2. Looked up from germline, CDR1 is MNHEY and CDR2 is SMNVEV (reference sequence). This CDR3 region has 16 residues. Trimming cost V 8 bases and J 2 bases; bases outside gene matches: 7. CDR3 nucleotides: TGTGCCAGCGGGGTGGGACTAGCGGGTACCTACAATGAGCAGTTCTTC. Residues: CASGVGLAGTYNEQFF.

This clonotype showed up just once. This may come from a read error, since a much larger clone is one base off. The CDR3 nucleotides read TGTGTCACCAGCAGAGTCGGGAGGCGGGGGGGCAATGAGCAGTTCTTC. It yields the protein CVTSRVGRRGGNEQFF. This sequence joins TRBV15 and TRBJ2-1; TRBD2 matches at 9 bases. CDR3 length equals 16 residues. Per germline, CDR1 LNHNV and CDR2 YYDKDF (reference sequence).

This clonotype has more than one count but fewer than ten. The chain combines TRBV5-1 with TRBJ2-7; D gene unclear. CDR3 length: 15 amino acids. Germline V lookup: CDR1 SGHRS, CDR2 YFSETQ. Deletions cut 1 base from V and 0 bases from J, with 11 bases between. The CDR3 sequence is CASSLSPSFSYEQYF. The CDR3 DNA reads TGCGCCAGCAGCTTGTCCCCGAGTTTCTCCTACGAGCAGTACTTC.

This clonotype was recorded many times. This chain uses TRBV27 with TRBJ2-1; TRBD1 is a possible D gene (6 bases). The V gene's germline CDR1 is MNHEY and CDR2 SMNVEV (reference sequence). V gave up 3 bases and J gave up 8 bases, with 11 bases separating them. The CDR3 has 13 amino acids. This CDR3 is CASSLGAFDEQFF. CDR3 DNA: TGTGCCAGCAGTTTGGGGGCCTTTGATGAGCAGTTCTTC.

This chain uses TRBV7-6 with TRBJ2-5; D is perhaps TRBD2 (5 bases). The CDR3 spans 15 residues. Looked up from germline, CDR1 is SGHVS and CDR2 is FNYEAQ. Deletions cut 2 bases from V and 7 bases from J, with 17 bases between. For the CDR3, the DNA is TGTGCCAGCAGCTTAAACGCTTTCGGGGTGGGGACCCAGTACTTC. Translated: CASSLNAFGVGTQYF.

The gene calls are TRBV12-3 or TRBV12-4 and TRBJ1-5; maybe TRBD1 (5 bases). CDR3 length: 12 amino acids. V dropped 6 bases and J dropped 2 bases, with 5 bases sitting between them. CDR3 sequence (DNA): TGTGCCAGCAGAGGGGGCAATCAGCCCCAGCATTTT. Translation: CASRGGNQPQHF.